This entry is about one T cell receptor (beta chain). What it binds is not known. This sample is part of a study of T cell repertoires in cytomegalovirus infection. Study background: It was the public TCR beta signatures that indicated both CMV infection and matching HLA type.

Study results and caveats: HLA-C-restricted, CMV-specific TCR beta clonotypes were dominant ex vivo.

MiXCR, run by TCRdb on the reads, gives a single entry per CDR3 protein. Of some 940,000 distinct CDR3 sequences in the sample, approximately 33% are singletons; the top ten hold around an eighth. Germline V CDR1 and CDR2: MNHGY, SAAAGT. The J segment lost 2 bases and the V segment lost 0 bases, leaving 10 bases of the junction unmatched. This CDR3 has 18 residues. The J gene is TRBJ2-3, the V gene TRBV6-8, with TRBD2 matching over 8 bases. The material was cultured CD8+ T cells from PBMCs, obtained from culture after CMV antigen stimulation. This clonotype was sampled from a human donor in good health (CMV status not recorded). Some clones in this sample may be carry-over from other donors' samples. The CDR3 DNA follows: TGTGCCAGCAGTTACTCACTTGGGGGGCGGGGGGTCACAGATACGCAGTATTTT. Residues: CASSYSLGGRGVTDTQYF.